Shown below are 23 T cell receptor beta chains from a single sample sequenced in a study of blood T cells in healthy people across ages. Primers used in a second PCR of roughly 6 to 11 cycles were a sample-barcoded 5' primer and a J-beta primer mix. TCRdb redid the calling of the 5' RACE reads with MiXCR, one entry per CDR3 protein. This sample has hundreds of thousands of distinct CDR3 sequences, with 22% found just once. Sequencing input: blood. These receptors came from a man between 65 and 85 years old in good health.

The CDR3 nucleotides are TGTGCCAGCAGCCAAGCAGGCAGACTACGAAGCAATGAGCAGTTCTTC. It yields the protein CASSQAGRLRSNEQFF. The rearrangement uses TRBV14 and TRBJ2-1, with D perhaps matching TRBD2 (5 bases). V was pared by 1 base and J by 6 bases, with 16 bases between. CDR1 SGHDN and CDR2 FVKESK come from the germline V gene. The CDR3 has 16 amino acids.

The J gene is TRBJ2-3, the V gene TRBV7-9, with D unresolved. V lost 1 base and J lost 6, with 14 bases in between. Germline CDR1 and CDR2: SEHNR and FQNEAQ (reference sequence). The length of the CDR3 is 15 residues. The CDR3 DNA sequence: TGTGCCAGCAGCTTAGATGGCACTCGTTTGGATACGCAGTATTTT. Translated: CASSLDGTRLDTQYF.

The rearrangement links TRBV6-1 to TRBJ2-5, with a possible D match to TRBD2 (5 bases). The DNA matches TRBJ2-7 better at its end, which makes the J call doubtful. CDR1 and CDR2 (germline): MNHNS, SASEGT. The length of the CDR3 is 14 residues. CDR3 DNA sequence: TGTGCCAGCAGTGAAGCTGGAGGAGTTTACGAGCAGTACTTC. This sequence encodes CASSEAGGVYEQYF.

The CDR3 bases are TGTGCCAGCAGCGTAGGGACAGCCACCGGGGAGCTGTTTTTT. Translating gives CASSVGTATGELFF. V and J are TRBV9 and TRBJ2-2; D perhaps matches TRBD1 (6 bases). CDR3 length: 14 amino acids. Deletions cut 0 bases from V and 4 bases from J, with 7 bases between. CDR1 and CDR2 (germline): SGDLS, YYNGEE.

In its sample, this clonotype was seen many times. This chain uses TRBV28 with TRBJ1-5, with TRBD1 as a possible D gene (6 bases). Germline V CDR1 and CDR2: MDHEN, SYDVKM. The CDR3 has 15 residues. With 4 bases removed from V and 0 bases from J, the gap between germline ends came to 10 bases. CDR3 protein: CASSSTQGSNQPQHF. Written as DNA, the CDR3 is TGTGCCAGCAGTTCGACACAGGGTAGCAATCAGCCCCAGCATTTT.

The chain combines TRBV11-2 with TRBJ2-3; D may be TRBD1 (6 bases). The V gene lost 5 bases and the J gene lost 5 bases, with 11 bases spanning the gap. CDR1 SGHAT and CDR2 FQNNGV come from the germline V gene. This CDR3 is built from 13 residues. In DNA, the CDR3 is TGTGCCAGCAGCACAGGGTTTGGAGATACGCAGTATTTT. Protein product: CASSTGFGDTQYF.

The chain joins TRBV10-3 to TRBJ1-3; 9 bases are shared with TRBD1. This CDR3 is 14 amino acids long. Germline V lookup: CDR1 ENHRY, CDR2 SYGVKD. V lost 6 bases and J lost 4; bases outside the gene matches: 4. CDR3 sequence (DNA): TGTGCCATCAGGGACAGGGGACCAGGAAACACCATATATTTT. This encodes CAIRDRGPGNTIYF.

The gene calls are TRBV7-8 and TRBJ2-7, with a tentative D call TRBD2 (5 bases). The length of the CDR3 is 15 residues. Deletions cut 5 bases from V and 3 bases from J, with 17 bases between. CDR1 SGHVS and CDR2 FQNEAQ come from the germline V gene. CDR3 DNA: TGTGCCAGCAGCACCCTCGGGCGGGCCCACTACGAGCAGTACGTC. Encoded protein: CASSTLGRAHYEQYV.

This clonotype was seen only a few times. The chain employs TRBV6-5 and TRBJ2-1; D may be TRBD2 (6 bases). Per germline, CDR1 MNHEY and CDR2 SVGAGI. Trimming took off 1 base at V and 5 bases at J, with 6 bases between the two ends. The CDR3 loop spans 13 amino acids. CDR3 sequence: CASSYWGDNEQFF. CDR3 in DNA: TGTGCCAGCAGTTACTGGGGGGACAATGAGCAGTTCTTC.

The chain employs TRBV6-1 and TRBJ1-2; tentatively, D is TRBD1 (5 bases). This CDR3 region has 14 residues. The ends were cut back, 2 bases at V and 4 bases at J, with 11 bases in the middle. The germline CDR1 and CDR2 sequences are MNHNS and SASEGT. For the CDR3, the DNA is TGTGCCAGCAGTGAAAGGGGCAGGACCTATGGCTACACCTTC. Translated: CASSERGRTYGYTF.

This chain connects TRBV6-2 or TRBV6-3 to TRBJ2-7, with D possibly being TRBD2 (5 bases). The germline V and J ends were trimmed by 6 bases and 0 bases, with 15 bases remaining between them. The CDR3 has 15 amino acids. Germline values: CDR1 MNHEY, CDR2 SVGEGT. The CDR3 nucleotides read TGTGCCAGCAGGAATGGCGGAGGAGGCTCCTACGAGCAGTACTTC. Translation: CASRNGGGGSYEQYF.

This clonotype was observed a handful of times. The CDR3, as DNA: TGCGCCAGCAGCTTGGCTACAGGTTTTGAGTCTTACGAGCAGTACTTC. The encoded protein is CASSLATGFESYEQYF. V gene TRBV5-1 combines with J gene TRBJ2-7, with TRBD1 as a possible D gene (5 bases). Germline V lookup: CDR1 SGHRS, CDR2 YFSETQ. V lost 0 bases and J 4 bases, leaving 17 bases between the germline ends. This CDR3 has 16 amino acids.

This chain connects TRBV28 to TRBJ2-4; D might be TRBD2 (5 bases). CDR3 length equals 14 residues. Trimming removed 3 bases from V and 3 bases from J, with 9 bases in between. CDR1 and CDR2 (germline): MDHEN, SYDVKM. CDR3 protein: CASSLREGKNIQYF. The CDR3 DNA follows: TGTGCCAGCAGTTTGAGGGAAGGCAAAAACATTCAGTACTTC.

Only a few counts were recorded for this clonotype. The chain links TRBV5-1 to TRBJ2-3; a weak D match, TRBD1 (5 bases). The CDR3 has 15 residues. Germline-derived CDR1 and CDR2 are SGHRS and YFSETQ. Trimming took off 4 bases at V and 5 bases at J, with 17 bases between the two ends. CDR3 in DNA: TGCGCCAGCAGCCTCCCCGGACAATTGGGAGATACGCAGTATTTT. Translation: CASSLPGQLGDTQYF.

The chain carries TRBV12-3 or TRBV12-4 and TRBJ2-6; TRBD1 is a possible D gene (6 bases). V lost 8 bases, J lost 0 bases, and 23 bases lay in between. The CDR3 is made up of 19 amino acids. CDR3 in amino acids: CASSTIHRTAVSGANVLTF. The CDR3 nucleotides read TGTGCCAGCTCGACGATCCATCGGACAGCTGTCTCTGGGGCCAACGTCCTGACTTTC.

The chain has TRBV9 and TRBJ1-4; D call uncertain. The CDR3 is made up of 15 amino acids. Germline CDR1 and CDR2: SGDLS and YYNGEE. V lost 0 bases, J lost 8 bases, and 14 bases lay in between. CDR3 protein: CASSVAEGMGEKLFF. CDR3 bases: TGTGCCAGCAGCGTAGCTGAGGGAATGGGGGAAAAACTGTTTTTT.

This clonotype showed up just a few times. The chain links TRBV27 to TRBJ2-3; unclear D gene. The CDR3 length is 13 residues. Germline V gives CDR1 MNHEY, CDR2 SMNVEV (reference sequence). Between the trimmed V and J ends, which lost 2 bases and 6 bases, there was a span of 9 bases. The CDR3 protein is CASSLRPGDTQYF. CDR3 sequence (DNA): TGTGCCAGCAGTTTAAGGCCCGGTGATACGCAGTATTTT.

This chain links TRBV10-3 with TRBJ1-6; D is possibly TRBD1 (5 bases). Germline V gives CDR1 ENHRY, CDR2 SYGVKD. The V end was cut by 2 bases, the J end by 0 bases, with 11 bases between. The CDR3 has 17 amino acids. The CDR3 nucleotides are TGTGCCATCAGTGAGGACAGAAGGAGCTCCTATAATTCACCCCTCCACTTT. Translated: CAISEDRRSSYNSPLHF.

This clonotype was seen a few times. V is TRBV19 and J is TRBJ1-6; weak D call: TRBD1 (6 bases). The ends were cut back, 6 bases at V and 9 bases at J, with 15 bases in the middle. CDR1 LNHDA and CDR2 SQIVND come from the germline V gene (reference sequence). The CDR3 has 14 residues. The CDR3 is CASSVQGTGSPLHF. The DNA for the CDR3 is TGTGCCAGTAGCGTACAGGGTACAGGTTCACCCCTCCACTTT. Complete variable domain (other parts from reference TRBV19 and TRBJ1-6): DGGITQSPKYLFRKEGQNVTLSCEQNLNHDAMYWYRQDPGQGLRLIYYSQIVNDFQKGDIAEGYSVSREKKESFPLTVTSAQKNPTAFYLCASSVQGTGSPLHFGNGTRLTVT.

This clonotype has ten or more counts. The chain employs TRBV5-1 and TRBJ1-1; D is unclear. Germline loops: CDR1 SGHRS, CDR2 YFSETQ. The CDR3 runs to 13 residues. Trimming removed 2 bases from V and 1 base from J, with 6 bases in between. CDR3 DNA: TGCGCCAGCAGCTTCAACCGGAACACTGAAGCTTTCTTT. This encodes CASSFNRNTEAFF.

This clonotype appeared many times. The chain links TRBV6-5 to TRBJ1-1; a weak D match, TRBD1 (6 bases). Per germline, CDR1 MNHEY and CDR2 SVGAGI. The CDR3 is 14 amino acids. Trimming cost V 6 bases and J 2 bases, with 13 bases left between them. The CDR3 DNA is TGTGCCAGCAGCCCTACAGGGCCAAACACTGAAGCTTTCTTT. Its translation is CASSPTGPNTEAFF.

The J gene is TRBJ2-5, the V gene TRBV18, with 11 nucleotides matching TRBD1. The CDR3 length is 16 residues. V was clipped by 6 bases and J by 5 bases; unmatched bases: 11. CDR1 and CDR2 from the germline V gene are KGHSH and LQKENI. In nucleotides, the CDR3 is TGTGCCAGCTCGCGAGACGGACAGGGGGCATCGGAGACCCAGTACTTC. Translation gives CASSRDGQGASETQYF.

This chain joins TRBV2 and TRBJ2-3; either TRBD1 or TRBD2 may supply D (6 bases each). Trimming cost V 4 bases and J 2 bases, with 19 bases left between them. The germline CDR1 and CDR2 sequences are SNHLY and FYNNEI. This CDR3 contains 17 residues. In DNA form, the CDR3 reads TGTGCCAGCAGTGGCCCTCAGGAGGGGGGACACACAGATACGCAGTATTTT. This translates into CASSGPQEGGHTDTQYF.